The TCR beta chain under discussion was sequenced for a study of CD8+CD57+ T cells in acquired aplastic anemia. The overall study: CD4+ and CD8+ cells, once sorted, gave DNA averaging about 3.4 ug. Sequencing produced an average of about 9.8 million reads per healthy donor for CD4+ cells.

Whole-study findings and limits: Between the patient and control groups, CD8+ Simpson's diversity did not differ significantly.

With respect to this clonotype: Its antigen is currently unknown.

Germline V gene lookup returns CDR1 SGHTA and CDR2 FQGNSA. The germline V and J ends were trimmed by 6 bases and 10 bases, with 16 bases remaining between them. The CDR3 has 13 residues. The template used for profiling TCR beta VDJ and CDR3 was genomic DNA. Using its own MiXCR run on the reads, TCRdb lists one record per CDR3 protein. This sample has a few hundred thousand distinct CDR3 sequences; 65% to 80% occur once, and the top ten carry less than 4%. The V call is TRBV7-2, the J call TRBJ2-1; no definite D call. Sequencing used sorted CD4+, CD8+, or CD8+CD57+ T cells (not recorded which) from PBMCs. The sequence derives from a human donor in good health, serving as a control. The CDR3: CASSQQNTGEQFF. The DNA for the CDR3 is TGTGCCAGCAGTCAACAGAACACCGGGGAGCAGTTCTTC.